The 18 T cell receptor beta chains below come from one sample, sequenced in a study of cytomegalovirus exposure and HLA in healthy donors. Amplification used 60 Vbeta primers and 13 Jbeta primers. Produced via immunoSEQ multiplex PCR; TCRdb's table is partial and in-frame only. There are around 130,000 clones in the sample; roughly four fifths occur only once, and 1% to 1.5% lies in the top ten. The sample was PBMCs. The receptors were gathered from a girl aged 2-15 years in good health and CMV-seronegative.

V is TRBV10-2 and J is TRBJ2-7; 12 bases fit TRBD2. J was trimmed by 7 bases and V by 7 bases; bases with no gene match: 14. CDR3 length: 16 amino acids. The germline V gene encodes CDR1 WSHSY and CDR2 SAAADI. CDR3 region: CASNADWTSGAREQYF. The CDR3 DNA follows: TGCGCCAGCAACGCCGATTGGACTAGCGGGGCTCGAGAGCAGTACTTC.

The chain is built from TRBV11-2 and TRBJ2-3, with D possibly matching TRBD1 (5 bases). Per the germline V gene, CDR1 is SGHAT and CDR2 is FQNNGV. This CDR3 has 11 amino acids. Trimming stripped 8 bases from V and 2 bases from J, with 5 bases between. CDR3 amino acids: CASGHTDTQYF. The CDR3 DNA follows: TGTGCCAGCGGACACACAGATACGCAGTATTTT.

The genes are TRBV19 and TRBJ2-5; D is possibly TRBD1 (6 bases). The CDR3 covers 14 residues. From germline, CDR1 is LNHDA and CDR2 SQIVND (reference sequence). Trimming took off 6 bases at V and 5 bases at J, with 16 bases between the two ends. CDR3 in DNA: TGTGCCAGTAGCAAACAGGGTCTGGCGGAGACCCAGTACTTC. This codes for CASSKQGLAETQYF.

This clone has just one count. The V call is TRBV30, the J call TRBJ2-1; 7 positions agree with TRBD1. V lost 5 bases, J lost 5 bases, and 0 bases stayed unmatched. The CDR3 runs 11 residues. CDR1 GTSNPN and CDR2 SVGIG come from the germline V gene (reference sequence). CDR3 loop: CAWGQDNEQFF. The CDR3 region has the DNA TGTGCCTGGGGACAGGACAATGAGCAGTTCTTC.

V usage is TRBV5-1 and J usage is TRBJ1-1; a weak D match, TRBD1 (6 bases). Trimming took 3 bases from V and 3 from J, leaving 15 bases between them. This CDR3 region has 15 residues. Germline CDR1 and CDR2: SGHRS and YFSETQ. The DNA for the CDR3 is TGCGCCAGCAGCTCGGAATTCAGGGGTTACACTGAAGCTTTCTTT. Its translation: CASSSEFRGYTEAFF.

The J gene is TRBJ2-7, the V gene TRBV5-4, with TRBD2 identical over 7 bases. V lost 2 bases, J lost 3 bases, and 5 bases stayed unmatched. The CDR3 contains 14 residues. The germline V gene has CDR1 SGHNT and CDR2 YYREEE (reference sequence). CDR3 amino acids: CASSLGREYYEQYF. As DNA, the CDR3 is TGTGCCAGCAGCTTAGGGCGGGAGTACTACGAGCAGTACTTC.

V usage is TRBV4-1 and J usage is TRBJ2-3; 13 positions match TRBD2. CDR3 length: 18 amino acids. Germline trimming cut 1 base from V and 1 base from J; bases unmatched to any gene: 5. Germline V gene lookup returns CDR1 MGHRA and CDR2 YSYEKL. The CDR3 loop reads CASSQVGTSGDRTDTQYF. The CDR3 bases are TGCGCCAGCAGCCAAGTTGGGACTAGCGGGGACCGCACAGATACGCAGTATTTT.

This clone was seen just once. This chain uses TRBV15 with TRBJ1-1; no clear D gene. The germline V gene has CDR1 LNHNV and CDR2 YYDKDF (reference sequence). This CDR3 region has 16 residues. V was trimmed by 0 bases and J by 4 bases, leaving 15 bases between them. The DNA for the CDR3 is TGTGCCACCAGCAGAGATGACGGCCGAAGAGGCACTGAAGCTTTCTTT. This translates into CATSRDDGRRGTEAFF.

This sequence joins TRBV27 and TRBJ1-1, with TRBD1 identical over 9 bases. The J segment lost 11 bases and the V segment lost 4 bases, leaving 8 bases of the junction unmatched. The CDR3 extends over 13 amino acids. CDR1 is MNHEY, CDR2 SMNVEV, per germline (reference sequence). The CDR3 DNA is TGTGCCAGCAGTTCAACCGGGACAGGGCGCGCTTTCTTT. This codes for CASSSTGTGRAFF.

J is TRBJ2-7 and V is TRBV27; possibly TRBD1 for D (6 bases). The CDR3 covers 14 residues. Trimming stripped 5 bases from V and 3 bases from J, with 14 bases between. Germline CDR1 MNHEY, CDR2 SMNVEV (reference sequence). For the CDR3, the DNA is TGTGCCAGCAGTGTGGACAGTCCTTTCTACGAGCAGTACTTC. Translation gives CASSVDSPFYEQYF.

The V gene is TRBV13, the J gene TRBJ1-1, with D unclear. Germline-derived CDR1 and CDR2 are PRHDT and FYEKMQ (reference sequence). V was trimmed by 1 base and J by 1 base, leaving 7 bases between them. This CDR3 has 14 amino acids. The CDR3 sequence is CASSLERGNTEAFF. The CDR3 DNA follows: TGTGCCAGCAGCTTAGAACGGGGGAACACTGAAGCTTTCTTT.

The CDR3 reads CASSLVGLAGRPAYEQYF. CDR3 DNA sequence: TGCGCCAGCAGCTTGGTGGGACTAGCGGGGAGGCCTGCCTACGAGCAGTACTTC. The chain combines TRBV5-1 with TRBJ2-7; 13 bases line up with TRBD2. The germline V gene encodes CDR1 SGHRS and CDR2 YFSETQ. The CDR3 runs to 18 residues. The J segment lost 2 bases and the V segment lost 0 bases, leaving 8 bases of the junction unmatched. Combining the CDR3 with reference TRBV5-1 and TRBJ2-7 gives the whole variable domain KAGVTQTPRYLIKTRGQQVTLSCSPISGHRSVSWYQQTPGQGLQFLFEYFSETQRNKGNFPGRFSGRQFSNSRSEMNVSTLELGDSALYLCASSLVGLAGRPAYEQYFGPGTRLTVT.

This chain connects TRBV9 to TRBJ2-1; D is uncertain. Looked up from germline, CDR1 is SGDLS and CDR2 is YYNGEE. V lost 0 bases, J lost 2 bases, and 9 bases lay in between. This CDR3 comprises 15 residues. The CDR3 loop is CASSVGEATYNEQFF. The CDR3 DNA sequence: TGTGCCAGCAGCGTAGGAGAGGCCACCTACAATGAGCAGTTCTTC.

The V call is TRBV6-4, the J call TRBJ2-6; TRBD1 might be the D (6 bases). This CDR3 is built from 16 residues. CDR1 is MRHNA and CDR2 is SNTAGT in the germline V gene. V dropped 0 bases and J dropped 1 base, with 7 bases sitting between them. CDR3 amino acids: CASSDSQGSGANVLTF. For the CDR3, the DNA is TGTGCCAGCAGTGACTCACAGGGTTCTGGGGCCAACGTCCTGACTTTC.

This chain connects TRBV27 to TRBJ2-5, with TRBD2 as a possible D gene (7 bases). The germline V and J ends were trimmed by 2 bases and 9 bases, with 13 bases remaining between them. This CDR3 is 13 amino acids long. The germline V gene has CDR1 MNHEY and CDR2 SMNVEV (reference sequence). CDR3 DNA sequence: TGTGCCAGCAGTTTAGAGGGGGGGACGGCCCAGTACTTC. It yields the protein CASSLEGGTAQYF.

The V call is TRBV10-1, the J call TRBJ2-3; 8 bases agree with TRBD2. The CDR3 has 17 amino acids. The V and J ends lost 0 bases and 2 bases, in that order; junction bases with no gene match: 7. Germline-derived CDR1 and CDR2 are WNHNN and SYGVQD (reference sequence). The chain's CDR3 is CASSESRGTRATDTQYF. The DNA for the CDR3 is TGCGCCAGCAGTGAGTCCAGAGGGACTAGGGCCACAGATACGCAGTATTTT.

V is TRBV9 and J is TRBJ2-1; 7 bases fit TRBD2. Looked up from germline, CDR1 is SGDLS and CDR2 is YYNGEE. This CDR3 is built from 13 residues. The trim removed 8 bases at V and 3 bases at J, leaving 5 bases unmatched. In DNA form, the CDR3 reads TGTGCCAGTGGGGGGGTGGACTACAATGAGCAGTTCTTC. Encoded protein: CASGGVDYNEQFF.

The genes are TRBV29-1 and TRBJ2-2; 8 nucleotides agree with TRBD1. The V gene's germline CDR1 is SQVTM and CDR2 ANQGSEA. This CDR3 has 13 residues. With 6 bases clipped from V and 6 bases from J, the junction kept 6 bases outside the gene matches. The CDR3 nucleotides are TGCAGCGTGACAGGGGCGTCCCCCGGGGAGCTGTTTTTT. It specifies CSVTGASPGELFF.